The 11 T cell receptor beta chains below come from one sample, sequenced in a study of T cells after yellow fever vaccination. TCRdb re-analysed the 5' RACE reads in MiXCR, keeping a single row per CDR3 protein. The sample yields some 600,000 distinct CDR3 sequences, about a sixth seen once. Material: PBMCs, obtained less than 6 days after the first yellow fever vaccination. These receptor sequences come from a man between 18 and 29 years old who received the YFV17D yellow fever vaccine.

V usage is TRBV2 and J usage is TRBJ2-3; 7 bases match TRBD2. Germline V CDR1 and CDR2: SNHLY, FYNNEI. The CDR3 sequence is 16 residues long. CDR3 in DNA: TGTACCTGCAGACCCCGTTGGGCGGGAGACACAGATACGCAGTATTTT. Translating gives CTCRPRWAGDTDTQYF.

This clonotype was counted a few times. The chain recombines TRBV4-1 with TRBJ1-1; the D is unclear. The germline V and J ends were trimmed by 4 bases and 0 bases, with 9 bases remaining between them. The CDR3 length is 14 residues. In germline, CDR1 is MGHRA, CDR2 YSYEKL. The CDR3: CASSPLLLNTEAFF. The CDR3 nucleotides read TGCGCCAGCAGCCCACTACTCCTGAACACTGAAGCTTTCTTT.

This clonotype was observed a few times. The chain combines TRBV11-2 with TRBJ2-1, with 7 bases that match TRBD2. Trimming took 5 bases from V and 3 from J; bases not matched to a gene: 10. The CDR3 is 16 residues long. From germline, CDR1 is SGHAT and CDR2 FQNNGV. The CDR3 is CASSPRGQRGYNEQFF. The CDR3, as DNA: TGTGCCAGCAGCCCCCGAGGCCAGCGGGGCTACAATGAGCAGTTCTTC.

The chain recombines TRBV7-2 with TRBJ1-1; 8 bases fit TRBD1. J was trimmed by 4 bases and V by 4 bases; bases with no gene match: 8. This CDR3 contains 15 residues. Germline loops: CDR1 SGHTA, CDR2 FQGNSA. The CDR3 region has the DNA TGTGCCAGCAGCTCCCCATGGACAGGGACCACTGAAGCTTTCTTT. It yields the protein CASSSPWTGTTEAFF. Variable domain in full (rest from reference TRBV7-2 and TRBJ1-1): GAGVSQSPSNKVTEKGKDVELRCDPISGHTALYWYRQSLGQGLEFLIYFQGNSAPDKSGLPSDRFSAERTGGSVSTLTIQRTQQEDSAVYLCASSSPWTGTTEAFFGQGTRLTVV.

The chain recombines TRBV6-2 or TRBV6-3 with TRBJ2-3; D call uncertain. Germline V gives CDR1 MNHEY, CDR2 SVGEGT. This CDR3 is 13 amino acids long. Trimming removed 5 bases from V and 4 bases from J, with 10 bases in between. Here the CDR3 DNA reads TGTGCCAGCAGTCAAAGCGATCCAGATACGCAGTATTTT. Its protein product is CASSQSDPDTQYF.

CDR3 in amino acids: CASSLDGGANYGYTF. The CDR3 DNA sequence: TGTGCCAGCAGCTTAGACGGGGGTGCTAACTATGGCTACACCTTC. The V gene is TRBV7-3, the J gene TRBJ1-2, with D tentatively TRBD1 (5 bases). The CDR3 is 15 amino acids. Trimming shortened V by 2 bases and J by 0 bases, and 10 bases separated the two germline ends. Germline V gene sequence: CDR1 SGHTA, CDR2 FQGTGA. Supplemented by reference TRBV7-3 and TRBJ1-2, the full variable domain reads GAGVSQTPSNKVTEKGKYVELRCDPISGHTALYWYRQSLGQGPEFLIYFQGTGAADDSGLPNDRFFAVRPEGSVSTLKIQRTERGDSAVYLCASSLDGGANYGYTFGSGTRLTVV.

The chain combines TRBV4-3 with TRBJ2-6; D not certain. Germline lookup yields CDR1 LGHNA and CDR2 YSLEER. Trimming took 0 bases from V and 0 from J, leaving 6 bases between them. This CDR3 has 16 amino acids. CDR3 sequence (DNA): TGCGCCAGCAGCCAAGATTGGAGCTCTGGGGCCAACGTCCTGACTTTC. Amino acid sequence: CASSQDWSSGANVLTF.

This clonotype was counted between two and nine times. The V call is TRBV4-1, the J call TRBJ2-1; D is perhaps TRBD1 (6 bases). Looked up from germline, CDR1 is MGHRA and CDR2 is YSYEKL. The V gene lost 0 bases and the J gene lost 10 bases, with 10 bases spanning the gap. CDR3 length equals 13 residues. This chain's CDR3 is CASSQERGQEQFF. The CDR3 nucleotides are TGCGCCAGCAGCCAAGAACGAGGACAGGAGCAGTTCTTC.

The chain is built from TRBV7-2 and TRBJ2-3; no clear D. CDR3 length equals 13 residues. Between the trimmed V and J ends, which lost 5 bases and 6 bases, there was a span of 12 bases. The germline V gene encodes CDR1 SGHTA and CDR2 FQGNSA. The CDR3 DNA reads TGTGCCAGCAGCCGAACATACGCTGATACGCAGTATTTT. Translating it yields CASSRTYADTQYF.

The genes are TRBV5-1 and TRBJ1-1, with D unresolved. Between the trimmed V and J ends, which lost 5 bases and 2 bases, there was a span of 22 bases. Germline V gene sequence: CDR1 SGHRS, CDR2 YFSETQ. The CDR3 is made up of 17 amino acids. The CDR3 here is CASSMGIASGSNTEAFF. In DNA form, the CDR3 reads TGCGCCAGCAGTATGGGGATAGCCAGTGGCAGCAACACTGAAGCTTTCTTT.

This clonotype has only a few counts. The chain carries TRBV25-1 and TRBJ1-1; D gene ambiguous. Germline assignment: CDR1 MGHDK and CDR2 SYGVNS. The CDR3 has 14 amino acids. V was clipped by 2 bases and J by 5 bases, with 12 bases between them. The chain's CDR3 is CASSEPEPKTEAFF. The DNA for the CDR3 is TGTGCCAGCAGTGAACCCGAGCCAAAGACTGAAGCTTTCTTT.